This T cell receptor (beta chain) was observed in a study of blood T cell repertoires in COVID-19. The germline V gene has CDR1 PRHDT and CDR2 FYEKMQ (reference sequence). This CDR3 is built from 14 residues. The V end was cut by 3 bases, the J end by 4 bases, with 9 bases between. In the original analysis: Amplification with reference gene primers provided the estimates of nucleated cell counts. Measured with immunoSEQ multiplex PCR; TCRdb has only the in-frame clones, and not every one. V and J calls plus clone size are reproduced from that table; the DNA served to infer D and trimming. In the table there are 100,000 to 150,000 clones, about 85% of which are singletons.

The TCR was taken from an elderly woman with acute or convalescent COVID-19. The sequenced sample was peripheral blood. The chain links TRBV13 to TRBJ2-2; D gene uncertain. The CDR3 nucleotides read TGTGCCAGCAGCTTCGACCGACTCACCGGGGAGCTGTTTTTT. Protein: CASSFDRLTGELFF.